A single T cell receptor beta chain is shown here with its context. The antigen remains unidentified. The PCR was carried out with 60 Vbeta primers and 13 Jbeta primers. Measured with immunoSEQ multiplex PCR; TCRdb has only the in-frame clones, and not every one. The sample has roughly 150,000 clones, about four fifths seen once. These data belong to a study of cytomegalovirus exposure and HLA in healthy donors. Study-wide results and limits: An analysis that came later showed most CMV-associated TCR beta chains appearing HLA-restricted.

This CDR3 has 13 amino acids. Trimming took 8 bases from V and 2 from J, leaving 11 bases between them. The germline V gene has CDR1 MNHEY and CDR2 SVGAGI. The TCR comes from a man under 40 in good health and CMV-seropositive. J is TRBJ2-3 and V is TRBV6-5; weak D call: TRBD2 (5 bases). Sequenced material: PBMCs. The CDR3 spells CASGGSLTDTQYF. Here the CDR3 DNA reads TGTGCCAGCGGAGGCTCTCTCACAGATACGCAGTATTTT.